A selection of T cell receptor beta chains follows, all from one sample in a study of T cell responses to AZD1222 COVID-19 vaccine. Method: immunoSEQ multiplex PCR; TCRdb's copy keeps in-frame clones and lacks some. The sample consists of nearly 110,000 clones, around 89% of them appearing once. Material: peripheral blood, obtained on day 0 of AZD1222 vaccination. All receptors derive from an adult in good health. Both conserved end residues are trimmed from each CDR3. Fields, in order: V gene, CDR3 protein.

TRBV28,ASSLSWTGDEQY
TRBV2,ASSVSAGLEGYT
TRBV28,ASSSPRGPTGNTIY
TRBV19,ASGRTSGRATGSYNEQF
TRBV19,ASSISGSNQPQH
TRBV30,AWSVEGYT
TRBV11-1,ASSLAATSASPLH
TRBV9,ASSGGLAYNEQF
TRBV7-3,ASSLGASAKADTQY
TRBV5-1,ASSLDSSGANVLT
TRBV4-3,ASSQDLRGMGRRDTGELF